The 15 T cell receptor beta chains reported below all come from one sample, sequenced in a study of blood T cell repertoires in COVID-19. The protocol was immunoSEQ multiplex PCR, while the TCRdb copy is restricted to in-frame clones and leaves out a portion. The table shows some 280,000 clones, with around nine tenths occurring only once. The sample taken for sequencing was peripheral blood. The receptor source for this set is a woman in her fifties or sixties with acute or convalescent COVID-19.

CDR3 loop: CASSNGQGYYHEQFF. The CDR3 bases are TGTGCCAGCAGCAACGGACAGGGCTATTATCATGAGCAGTTCTTC. The V call is TRBV21-1, the J call TRBJ2-1; the table assigns TRBD1, which was not confirmed against the DNA. TRBV21-1 is a known pseudogene. This CDR3 spans 15 amino acids.

The chain recombines TRBV6-5 with TRBJ1-1; 7 bases align to TRBD1. This CDR3 contains 14 residues. The V gene end was trimmed by 8 bases and the J gene end by 4 bases; junction bases not matched to a gene: 10. CDR1 and CDR2 from the germline V gene are MNHEY and SVGAGI. The CDR3 loop is CASQDRPGSTEAFF. DNA of the CDR3: TGTGCCAGCCAGGACAGGCCAGGCAGCACTGAAGCTTTCTTT.

This chain links TRBV9 with TRBJ1-2, with TRBD1 as a possible D gene (6 bases). The germline CDR1 and CDR2 sequences are SGDLS and YYNGEE. This CDR3 comprises 15 residues. The V gene lost 0 bases and the J gene lost 7 bases, with 16 bases spanning the gap. This chain's CDR3 is CASSVGQVPGSGYTF. The CDR3 DNA follows: TGTGCCAGCAGCGTAGGACAGGTTCCTGGGAGTGGCTACACCTTC.

The chain couples TRBV7-5 to TRBJ2-6; the table's D gene call, TRBD2, was not cross checked with the DNA. TRBV7-5 is a documented pseudogene. The CDR3 covers 22 residues. DNA for the CDR3: TGTGTCAGAAGCTCCAACCCCCGGGACTTTAGCTGGGCCCTTTCTGGGGCCAACGTCCTGACTTTC. This gives the protein CVRSSNPRDFSWALSGANVLTF.

V gene TRBV10-3 combines with J gene TRBJ2-3, with 10 bases that match TRBD2. The CDR3 has 15 residues. CDR1 and CDR2 from the germline V gene are ENHRY and SYGVKD. V lost 7 bases and J lost 2; bases outside the gene matches: 6. CDR3 residues: CAITDSGGTTDTQYF. CDR3 coding DNA: TGTGCCATCACCGATAGCGGGGGGACCACAGATACGCAGTATTTT.

This chain uses TRBV20-1 with TRBJ1-1; D is undetermined. The V end lost 3 bases, the J end lost 4 bases, and 15 bases lay between the germline ends. The germline V gene has CDR1 DFQATT and CDR2 SNEGSKA (reference sequence). This CDR3 has 14 amino acids. The CDR3 sequence: CSASPTVYGTEAFF. CDR3 nucleotide sequence: TGCAGTGCTAGTCCCACTGTGTATGGCACTGAAGCTTTCTTT.

J is TRBJ2-1 and V is TRBV5-1, with TRBD2 matching over 12 bases. This CDR3 is 15 amino acids long. CDR1 SGHRS and CDR2 YFSETQ come from the germline V gene. Unmatched junction bases numbered 5, after V lost 3 bases and J lost 7 bases. CDR3 DNA sequence: TGCGCCAGCAGCTCTAGCGGGGGGGCCCAAAATGAGCAGTTCTTC. Protein product: CASSSSGGAQNEQFF.

V gene TRBV27 combines with J gene TRBJ2-2, with 9 bases matching TRBD2. After removal of 5 bases from V and 6 bases from J, the junction contained 7 bases not matched to a gene. The CDR3 covers 15 residues. Germline V lookup: CDR1 MNHEY, CDR2 SMNVEV (reference sequence). In DNA, the CDR3 is TGTGCCAGCAGTGTATTAGCGGGAGTGGCCGGGGAGCTGTTTTTT. It translates to CASSVLAGVAGELFF.

DNA of the CDR3: TGTGCCAGCAGTGTGAACAACTACGAGCAGTACTTC. It translates to CASSVNNYEQYF. The V call is TRBV28, the J call TRBJ2-7; D remains ambiguous. The germline V gene has CDR1 MDHEN and CDR2 SYDVKM. The CDR3 runs 12 residues. Trimming left V 5 bases short and J 3 bases short, with 8 bases between.

The chain joins TRBV7-3 to TRBJ1-5, with 7 bases fitting TRBD1. V shed 1 base, J shed 10 bases, and the junction held 7 bases outside the gene matches. The germline gives CDR1 SGHTA, CDR2 FQGTGA. This CDR3 comprises 14 residues. CDR3 loop: CASSLRDRDVPQHF. The DNA of the CDR3 is TGTGCCAGCAGCTTAAGGGACAGAGACGTACCCCAGCATTTT.

The rearrangement uses TRBV7-9 and TRBJ2-3, with 7 bases aligning to TRBD1. V lost 3 bases, J lost 1 base, and 4 bases stayed unmatched. Germline CDR1 is SEHNR and CDR2 is FQNEAQ (reference sequence). CDR3 length: 15 residues. CDR3 nucleotide sequence: TGTGCCAGCAGCTTCCCAGACAGGGGCACAGATACGCAGTATTTT. Its translation is CASSFPDRGTDTQYF.

The V gene is TRBV6-5, the J gene TRBJ2-7; D remains ambiguous. Between the trimmed V and J ends, which lost 6 bases and 6 bases, there was a span of 18 bases. Germline lookup yields CDR1 MNHEY and CDR2 SVGAGI. This CDR3 spans 14 amino acids. In nucleotides, the CDR3 is TGTGCCAGCAGCCGAGACCCTAGTTCCCCCGAGCAGTACTTC. This gives the protein CASSRDPSSPEQYF.

The V call is TRBV7-8, the J call TRBJ2-1; 14 bases map to TRBD2. The CDR3 runs 15 residues. Germline-derived CDR1 and CDR2 are SGHVS and FQNEAQ. V was clipped by 3 bases and J by 9 bases; unmatched bases: 4. For the CDR3, the DNA is TGTGCCAGCAGCTTTCGACTAGCGGGAGGGGGTGAGCAGTTCTTC. Its translation is CASSFRLAGGGEQFF.

The CDR3 loop reads CASSPLRGAYEQYF. The CDR3 DNA reads as TGTGCCAGCAGCCCGCTGCGGGGGGCCTACGAGCAGTACTTC. J is TRBJ2-7 and V is TRBV3-1 (or the pseudogene TRBV3-2); 8 bases are shared with TRBD2. This CDR3 has 14 amino acids. V lost 4 bases to trimming and J lost 2 bases; unmatched junction nucleotides: 4. The germline gives CDR1 LGHDT, CDR2 YNNKEL (reference sequence).

V usage is TRBV2 and J usage is TRBJ2-6; maybe TRBD2 (5 bases). There are 16 residues in the CDR3. Germline V gene sequence: CDR1 SNHLY, CDR2 FYNNEI. The V end lost 4 bases, the J end lost 0 bases, and 10 bases lay between the germline ends. The CDR3: CASSVGMPSGANVLTF. The CDR3 DNA is TGTGCCAGCAGTGTCGGGATGCCCTCTGGGGCCAACGTCCTGACTTTC.